The 22 T cell receptor beta chains below come from one sample, sequenced in a study of blood T cell repertoires in COVID-19. Sequenced by immunoSEQ multiplex PCR; TCRdb stores in-frame clones only, minus some. The table lists about 280,000 clones, around 85% of them singletons. Sequenced material: peripheral blood. Receptors originate from a woman aged 30 to 39 who had recovered from COVID-19.

The chain links TRBV5-1 to TRBJ2-2; no definite D call. The length of the CDR3 is 13 residues. Germline CDR1 is SGHRS and CDR2 is YFSETQ. The V end was cut by 0 bases, the J end by 5 bases, with 5 bases between. The CDR3 coding sequence is TGCGCCAGCAGCTTGGAACGGACCGGGGAGCTGTTTTTT. It codes for CASSLERTGELFF.

This chain joins TRBV3-1 (or the pseudogene TRBV3-2) and TRBJ1-2, with TRBD1 identical over 9 bases. Germline assignment: CDR1 LGHDT and CDR2 YNNKEL (reference sequence). The CDR3 runs to 13 residues. The V gene end was trimmed by 3 bases and the J gene end by 8 bases; junction bases not matched to a gene: 4. CDR3 sequence reads: CASSHADRGGYTF. DNA for the CDR3: TGTGCCAGCAGCCATGCGGACAGGGGAGGCTACACCTTC.

This chain links TRBV12-3 or TRBV12-4 with TRBJ2-7, with D tentatively TRBD1 (5 bases). V was pared by 5 bases and J by 3 bases, with 8 bases between. The CDR3 consists of 12 residues. This CDR3 reads CASSQDSYEQYF. For the CDR3, the DNA is TGTGCCAGCAGTCAAGACAGCTACGAGCAGTACTTC.

The chain couples TRBV4-2 to TRBJ1-6; unclear D gene. The germline V gene encodes CDR1 LGHNA and CDR2 YNFKEQ. This CDR3 comprises 17 residues. The V end lost 0 bases, the J end lost 6 bases, and 15 bases lay between the germline ends. CDR3 region: CASSQDLVTASNSPLHF. The CDR3 DNA reads TGTGCCAGCAGCCAAGATCTAGTCACTGCTTCTAATTCACCCCTCCACTTT.

The chain employs TRBV4-2 and TRBJ1-1; D unclear. CDR3 length: 14 amino acids. Germline-derived CDR1 and CDR2 are LGHNA and YNFKEQ. Trimming stripped 5 bases from V and 1 base from J, with 11 bases between. CDR3 protein: CASSVLEGNTEAFF. CDR3 coding DNA: TGTGCCAGCAGCGTACTGGAGGGGAACACTGAAGCTTTCTTT.

The V and J genes are TRBV4-1 and TRBJ2-1; possible D gene TRBD2, 7 bases. The germline V gene has CDR1 MGHRA and CDR2 YSYEKL. The CDR3 runs 15 residues. Trimming removed 1 base at V and 6 bases at J, with 13 bases between. CDR3 residues: CASSQGGGRGNEQFF. CDR3 in DNA: TGCGCCAGCAGCCAAGGGGGGGGCAGGGGCAATGAGCAGTTCTTC.

This clone was detected only once. The rearrangement links TRBV28 to TRBJ1-2; TRBD1 agrees at 8 bases. The CDR3 runs 15 residues. Unmatched junction bases numbered 10, after V lost 6 bases and J lost 4 bases. Per germline, CDR1 MDHEN and CDR2 SYDVKM. DNA of the CDR3: TGTGCCAGCAGGGATTGGACAGGGAGCAGCTATGGCTACACCTTC. Residues: CASRDWTGSSYGYTF.

This chain's CDR3 is CASSLLTSGRAGTGELFF. The CDR3 DNA reads as TGTGCCAGCAGTTTACTTACTAGCGGGAGGGCCGGCACCGGGGAGCTGTTTTTT. This chain links TRBV28 with TRBJ2-2; 13 positions match TRBD2. Germline trimming cut 2 bases from V and 4 bases from J; bases unmatched to any gene: 7. Germline V lookup: CDR1 MDHEN, CDR2 SYDVKM. There are 18 residues in the CDR3.

The V call is TRBV30, the J call TRBJ2-7; a possible D gene is TRBD2 (6 bases). The CDR3 length is 13 residues. Germline V lookup: CDR1 GTSNPN, CDR2 SVGIG (reference sequence). The V gene lost 4 bases and the J gene lost 0 bases, with 10 bases spanning the gap. CDR3 sequence (DNA): TGTGCCTGGAATGACGGGGGCTCCTACGAGCAGTACTTC. Amino acid sequence: CAWNDGGSYEQYF.

The genes are TRBV11-3 and TRBJ2-1; D is unresolved. Trimming took off 8 bases at V and 6 bases at J, with 8 bases between the two ends. Germline CDR1 reads SGHNT; CDR2 reads YENEEA. The CDR3 has 11 residues. The CDR3 loop reads CASANGNEQFF. The CDR3, as DNA: TGTGCCAGCGCGAATGGCAATGAGCAGTTCTTC. The full variable domain, its missing parts supplied by reference TRBV11-3 and TRBJ2-1, is EAGVVQSPRYKIIEKKQPVAFWCNPISGHNTLYWYLQNLGQGPELLIRYENEEAVDDSQLPKDRFSAERLKGVDSTLKIQPAELGDSAVYLCASANGNEQFFGPGTRLTVL.

V gene TRBV19 combines with J gene TRBJ1-4; D gene unclear. The CDR3 length is 14 residues. The germline CDR1 and CDR2 sequences are LNHDA and SQIVND (reference sequence). V shed 3 bases and J shed 0 bases, with 5 bases lying between them. CDR3 amino acids: CASSMSATNEKLFF. CDR3 sequence (DNA): TGTGCCAGTAGTATGAGCGCAACTAATGAAAAACTGTTTTTT.

This clone was found once. The rearrangement uses TRBV2 and TRBJ2-5; 14 nucleotides agree with TRBD2. The CDR3 is made up of 14 amino acids. The V segment lost 9 bases and the J segment 5 bases; nucleotides outside the gene matches: 5. The germline V gene has CDR1 SNHLY and CDR2 FYNNEI. The CDR3 nucleotides read TGTGCCAGTTCGACTAGCGGGAGGGCTGAGACCCAGTACTTC. Encoded protein: CASSTSGRAETQYF.

V gene TRBV3-1 (or the pseudogene TRBV3-2) combines with J gene TRBJ1-6; D ambiguous. V dropped 5 bases and J dropped 10 bases, with 21 bases sitting between them. Germline V CDR1 and CDR2: LGHDT, YNNKEL (reference sequence). This CDR3 is built from 16 residues. The CDR3 is CASSSGGSPGNSPLHF. The CDR3, as DNA: TGTGCCAGCAGCTCGGGAGGATCGCCGGGGAACTCACCCCTCCACTTT.

A single count supports this clone. The J gene is TRBJ2-7, the V gene TRBV4-2; D is possibly TRBD2 (6 bases). Germline V gene sequence: CDR1 LGHNA, CDR2 YNFKEQ. V was clipped by 0 bases and J by 5 bases, with 11 bases between them. The CDR3 is 14 amino acids. The CDR3 bases are TGTGCCAGCAGCCAAGATCAGGGCGGGGACGAGCAGTACTTC. It is translated as CASSQDQGGDEQYF.

This chain joins TRBV19 and TRBJ2-3, with 7 nucleotides matching TRBD1. The germline CDR1 and CDR2 sequences are LNHDA and SQIVND (reference sequence). V shed 6 bases and J 6 bases; nucleotides not matched to a gene: 9. This CDR3 comprises 14 residues. The CDR3 is CASRTGESGDTQYF. The CDR3 DNA reads as TGTGCCAGTAGAACAGGGGAAAGTGGGGATACGCAGTATTTT.

The chain couples TRBV6-6 to TRBJ2-1; D gene ambiguous. Germline CDR1 MNHNY, CDR2 SVGAGI (reference sequence). This CDR3 contains 12 residues. V gave up 2 bases and J gave up 8 bases, with 7 bases separating them. This CDR3 reads CASSYRFDEQFF. The CDR3 DNA reads TGTGCCAGCAGTTACCGGTTCGATGAGCAGTTCTTC.

The V gene is TRBV6-1, the J gene TRBJ2-2; 7 bases align to TRBD2. Trimming at V came to 1 base and at J to 0 bases, leaving 5 bases not matched to a gene. This CDR3 region has 17 residues. Germline-derived CDR1 and CDR2 are MNHNS and SASEGT. The CDR3 is CASSEVRGRANTGELFF. The CDR3 DNA is TGTGCCAGCAGTGAAGTGCGGGGGAGGGCGAACACCGGGGAGCTGTTTTTT.

V is TRBV10-3 and J is TRBJ1-2; D ambiguous. This CDR3 comprises 14 residues. Germline-derived CDR1 and CDR2 are ENHRY and SYGVKD. V was shortened by 2 bases and J by 4 bases, with 11 bases between the two germline ends. The CDR3 reads CAISEKEGPYGYTF. In nucleotides, the CDR3 is TGTGCCATCAGTGAGAAGGAGGGCCCCTATGGCTACACCTTC.

This chain connects TRBV10-3 to TRBJ2-7; possible D gene TRBD1, 5 bases. This CDR3 is 14 amino acids long. Deletions cut 1 base from V and 4 bases from J, with 11 bases between. CDR1 and CDR2 (germline): ENHRY, SYGVKD. CDR3 amino acids: CAISELIRDYEQYF. The CDR3 nucleotides are TGTGCCATCAGTGAGTTGATCAGGGATTACGAGCAGTACTTC.

This rearrangement joins TRBV27 to TRBJ2-1, with 14 bases aligning to TRBD2. Germline CDR1 and CDR2: MNHEY and SMNVEV (reference sequence). This CDR3 contains 15 residues. V gave up 5 bases and J gave up 6 bases; unmatched junction bases: 3. The CDR3, as DNA: TGTGCCAGCAGTCCCGGGACTAGCGGGAGCAATGAGCAGTTCTTC. It codes for CASSPGTSGSNEQFF.

The chain joins TRBV11-2 to TRBJ2-1, with 8 bases lining up with TRBD1. Unmatched junction bases numbered 4, after V lost 0 bases and J lost 12 bases. The CDR3 runs to 13 residues. Germline lookup yields CDR1 SGHAT and CDR2 FQNNGV. CDR3 in amino acids: CASSLERDRTQFF. The CDR3 DNA sequence: TGTGCCAGCAGCTTAGAAAGGGACAGGACGCAGTTCTTC. Variable domain in full (rest from reference TRBV11-2 and TRBJ2-1): EAGVAQSPRYKIIEKRQSVAFWCNPISGHATLYWYQQILGQGPKLLIQFQNNGVVDDSQLPKDRFSAERLKGVDSTLKIQPAKLEDSAVYLCASSLERDRTQFFGPGTRLTVL.

This chain joins TRBV19 and TRBJ1-6; TRBD1 might be the D (5 bases). From germline, CDR1 is LNHDA and CDR2 SQIVND (reference sequence). The CDR3 covers 14 residues. The germline V and J ends were trimmed by 3 bases and 9 bases, with 12 bases remaining between them. The CDR3 sequence: CASSITGHGSPLHF. The DNA for the CDR3 is TGTGCCAGTAGTATTACAGGCCACGGTTCACCCCTCCACTTT.